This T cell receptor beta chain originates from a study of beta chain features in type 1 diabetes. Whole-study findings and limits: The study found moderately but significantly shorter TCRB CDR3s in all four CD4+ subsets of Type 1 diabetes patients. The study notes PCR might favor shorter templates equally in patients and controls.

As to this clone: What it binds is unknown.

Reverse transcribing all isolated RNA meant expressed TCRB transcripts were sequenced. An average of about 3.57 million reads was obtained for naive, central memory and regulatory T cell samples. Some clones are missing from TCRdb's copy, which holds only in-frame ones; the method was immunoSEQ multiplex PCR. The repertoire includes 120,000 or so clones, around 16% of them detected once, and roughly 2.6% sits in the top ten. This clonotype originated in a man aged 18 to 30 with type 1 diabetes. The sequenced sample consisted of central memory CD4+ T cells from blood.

CDR3 nucleotide sequence: TGCGCCAGCAGTGAGTCGCGGGACCTGGAGCTGTTTTTT. Encoded protein: CASSESRDLELFF. This chain links TRBV10-2 with TRBJ2-2; D is possibly TRBD2 (6 bases). The CDR3 spans 13 residues. V gave up 0 bases and J gave up 10 bases, with 9 bases separating them. The germline CDR1 and CDR2 sequences are WSHSY and SAAADI.